Listed here are 14 T cell receptor beta chains from one sample, sequenced in a study of metastatic and nonmetastatic thyroid tumors (dated by TCRdb to between 2020 and 2021). Libraries were constructed by PCR. The instrument given in TCRdb is Illumina HiSeq 4000. TCRdb itself trimmed the public reads at Q25 with fastp, ran MiXCR and retained productive beta chains. The sample contains about 20,000 clones, 25% to 35% of them found a single time. In total, the top ten clones hold around 25% of the sample. No treatment had been received by any patient before thyroid surgery. The sequencing input was tumor tissue. Every receptor here comes from a male donor with papillary thyroid cancer or a benign thyroid nodule (not recorded which). Some clones in this sample may be carry-over from other donors' samples.

The J gene is TRBJ1-5, the V gene TRBV11-2, with TRBD1 matching over 8 bases. Unmatched junction bases numbered 8, after V lost 6 bases and J lost 4 bases. This CDR3 is 15 amino acids long. The germline gives CDR1 SGHAT, CDR2 FQNNGV. CDR3 DNA: TGTGCCAGCAGGCAGACAGGGGCCATGAATCAGCCCCAGCATTTT. As protein: CASRQTGAMNQPQHF.

As to this clone: This clone may be a read error of a much larger clone one base away. CDR3 in DNA: TGTACCAGTAGTATGGCGGGGGGGAGCACAGATACGCAGTATTTT. Its protein is CTSSMAGGSTDTQYF. This chain joins TRBV19 and TRBJ2-3, with TRBD2 matching 9 bases. CDR1 and CDR2 from the germline V gene are LNHDA and SQIVND (reference sequence). This CDR3 is 15 amino acids long.

This rearrangement joins TRBV20-1 to TRBJ1-5, with TRBD1 as a possible D gene (6 bases). Trimming stripped 0 bases from V and 5 bases from J, with 14 bases between. The germline CDR1 and CDR2 sequences are DFQATT and SNEGSKA (reference sequence). This CDR3 has 15 amino acids. CDR3 amino acids: CSARDGNRDDQPQHF. In DNA, the CDR3 is TGCAGTGCTAGAGATGGGAACAGGGACGATCAGCCCCAGCATTTT.

The V and J genes are TRBV5-1 and TRBJ2-3; 8 nucleotides agree with TRBD2. CDR3 length: 17 residues. The V segment lost 4 bases and the J segment 2 bases; nucleotides outside the gene matches: 12. The germline CDR1 and CDR2 sequences are SGHRS and YFSETQ. The CDR3 sequence is CASSPGGQSWITDTQYF. The CDR3 DNA reads TGCGCCAGCAGCCCGGGAGGGCAGTCTTGGATCACAGATACGCAGTATTTT.

CDR3 in DNA: TGTGCCAGCAGTGATCACCAGCCCCAGCATTTT. Its translation: CASSDHQPQHF. The chain joins TRBV6-9 to TRBJ1-5, with D unresolved. Trimming took 5 bases from V and 7 from J, leaving 6 bases between them. CDR3 length: 11 residues. Germline CDR1 is MNHGY and CDR2 is SVAAGI.

The V gene is TRBV20-1, the J gene TRBJ2-7; the match to TRBD2 covers 14 bases. The CDR3 totals 16 residues. CDR1 and CDR2 (germline): DFQATT, SNEGSKA (reference sequence). V shed 4 bases, J shed 1 base, and the junction held 6 bases outside the gene matches. The CDR3 DNA reads TGCAGTGCTACCCGGACTAGCGGGAGGATGTCCTACGAGCAGTACTTC. It yields the protein CSATRTSGRMSYEQYF.

This clone was picked up many times. The V and J genes are TRBV5-1 and TRBJ2-5; 13 nucleotides agree with TRBD2. Germline V gene data show CDR1 as SGHRS and CDR2 as YFSETQ. Trimming cost V 0 bases and J 4 bases; bases outside gene matches: 3. The CDR3 extends over 16 amino acids. The CDR3 coding sequence is TGCGCCAGCAGCTTGGCTACTAGCGGGAGGGGAGAGACCCAGTACTTC. Translation: CASSLATSGRGETQYF. Full variable domain (rest looked up from reference TRBV5-1 and TRBJ2-5): KAGVTQTPRYLIKTRGQQVTLSCSPISGHRSVSWYQQTPGQGLQFLFEYFSETQRNKGNFPGRFSGRQFSNSRSEMNVSTLELGDSALYLCASSLATSGRGETQYFGPGTRLLVL.

The chain carries TRBV12-3 or TRBV12-4 and TRBJ2-7, with 7 bases matching TRBD2. The CDR3 loop spans 15 amino acids. J was trimmed by 1 base and V by 3 bases; bases with no gene match: 6. This CDR3 reads CASSFTGGASYEQYF. The CDR3 bases are TGTGCCAGCAGTTTTACGGGAGGAGCGTCCTACGAGCAGTACTTC.

Relative to its sample, this clone is medium-sized. The chain employs TRBV6-6 and TRBJ1-6; no clear D gene. Germline V gene lookup returns CDR1 MNHNY and CDR2 SVGAGI (reference sequence). CDR3 length: 17 amino acids. Trimming left V 0 bases short and J 6 bases short, with 15 bases between. DNA for the CDR3: TGTGCCAGCAGTTACTCGACCAAGAGGAAAAGTAATTCACCCCTCCACTTT. Protein sequence: CASSYSTKRKSNSPLHF.

This clone is medium-sized (0.01 to 0.1%) in the sample. The chain joins TRBV7-2 to TRBJ2-2; D remains ambiguous. With 7 bases removed from V and 1 base from J, the gap between germline ends came to 10 bases. This CDR3 contains 14 residues. Germline assignment: CDR1 SGHTA and CDR2 FQGNSA. The CDR3 nucleotides are TGTGCCAGCATAAGATTACAGAACACCGGGGAGCTGTTTTTT. Its translation: CASIRLQNTGELFF.

About this clone: The junction shows a germline mismatch at one end, possibly a read error. The rearrangement links TRBV7-6 to TRBJ2-7, with D unclear. CDR1 SGHVS and CDR2 FNYEAQ come from the germline V gene. The CDR3 is made up of 13 amino acids. In nucleotides, the CDR3 is TGTGCCAGCAGCTTCTCCCGGTACGATGAGCATTACTTC. Protein sequence: CASSFSRYDEHYF.

The CDR3 reads CSASGANIQYF. CDR3 sequence (DNA): TGCAGTGCTAGTGGGGCCAACATTCAGTACTTC. V usage is TRBV20-1 and J usage is TRBJ2-4; a possible D gene is TRBD1 (5 bases). Trimming took off 3 bases at V and 7 bases at J, with 7 bases between the two ends. CDR1 and CDR2 (germline): DFQATT, SNEGSKA (reference sequence). The length of the CDR3 is 11 residues.

This clone was counted between two and nine times. Since the CDR3 does not end with the conserved phenylalanine or tryptophan, this likely comes from a read error. The chain recombines TRBV6-1 with TRBJ1-5; 9 bases are shared with TRBD1. Looked up from germline, CDR1 is MNHNS and CDR2 is SASEGT. The CDR3 has 17 amino acids. CDR3 region: CASSRFPWTGANQPQHL. The CDR3 DNA reads as TGTGCCAGCAGCCGGTTTCCCTGGACAGGGGCAAATCAGCCACAGCATCTT.

This clone has ten or more counts. The V call is TRBV3-1, the J call TRBJ2-1, with D unclear. Looked up from germline, CDR1 is LGHDT and CDR2 is YNNKEL (reference sequence). The CDR3 loop spans 12 amino acids. The V gene lost 3 bases and the J gene lost 9 bases, with 9 bases spanning the gap. CDR3: CASSHGAAEQFF. The CDR3 DNA is TGTGCCAGCAGCCACGGCGCGGCTGAGCAGTTCTTC.